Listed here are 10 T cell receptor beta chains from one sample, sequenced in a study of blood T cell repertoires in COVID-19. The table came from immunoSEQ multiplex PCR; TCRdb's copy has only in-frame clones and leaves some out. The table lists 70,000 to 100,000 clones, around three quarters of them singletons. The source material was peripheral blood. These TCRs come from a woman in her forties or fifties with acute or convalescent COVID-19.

CDR3 sequence: CASSRGGGQNTEAFF. In DNA, the CDR3 is TGTGCCAGCAGCCGCGGCGGGGGGCAGAACACTGAAGCTTTCTTT. The genes are TRBV5-8 and TRBJ1-1, with D possibly being TRBD1 (6 bases). Germline CDR1 is SGHTS and CDR2 is YDEGEE. Trimming stripped 4 bases from V and 1 base from J, with 14 bases between. This CDR3 contains 15 residues.

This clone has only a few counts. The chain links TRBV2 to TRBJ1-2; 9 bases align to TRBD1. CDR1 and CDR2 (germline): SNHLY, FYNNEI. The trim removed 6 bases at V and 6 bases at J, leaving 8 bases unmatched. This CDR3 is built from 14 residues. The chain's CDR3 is CASRPGQGRDGYTF. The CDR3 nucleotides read TGTGCCAGCAGGCCCGGACAGGGGAGGGATGGCTACACCTTC.

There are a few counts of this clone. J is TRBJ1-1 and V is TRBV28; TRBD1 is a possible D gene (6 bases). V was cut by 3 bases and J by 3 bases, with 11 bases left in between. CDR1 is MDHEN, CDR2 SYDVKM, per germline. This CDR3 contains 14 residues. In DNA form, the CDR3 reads TGTGCCAGCAGTTTCGACACAGGGTACACTGAAGCTTTCTTT. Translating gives CASSFDTGYTEAFF.

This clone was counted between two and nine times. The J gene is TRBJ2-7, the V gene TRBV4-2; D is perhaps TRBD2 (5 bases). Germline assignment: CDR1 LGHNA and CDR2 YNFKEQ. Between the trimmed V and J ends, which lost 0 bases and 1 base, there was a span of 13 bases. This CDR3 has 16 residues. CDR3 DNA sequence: TGTGCCAGCAGCCAAGATATAGCGAGTCCATCCTACGAGCAGTACTTC. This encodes CASSQDIASPSYEQYF.

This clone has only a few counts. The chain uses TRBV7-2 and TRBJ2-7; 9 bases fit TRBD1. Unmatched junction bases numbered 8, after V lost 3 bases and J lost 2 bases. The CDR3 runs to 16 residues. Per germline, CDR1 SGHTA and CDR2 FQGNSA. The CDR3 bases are TGTGCCAGCAGCTTGGATCCGGGACAGGGAACCTACGAGCAGTACTTC. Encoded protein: CASSLDPGQGTYEQYF. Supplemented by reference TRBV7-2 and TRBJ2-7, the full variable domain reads GAGVSQSPSNKVTEKGKDVELRCDPISGHTALYWYRQSLGQGLEFLIYFQGNSAPDKSGLPSDRFSAERTGGSVSTLTIQRTQQEDSAVYLCASSLDPGQGTYEQYFGPGTRLTVT.

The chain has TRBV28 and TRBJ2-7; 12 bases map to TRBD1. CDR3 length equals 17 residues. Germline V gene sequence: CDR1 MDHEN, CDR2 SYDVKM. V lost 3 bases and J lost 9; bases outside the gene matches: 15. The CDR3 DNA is TGTGCCAGCAGTTTGATCGGAGCGGGACAGGGGGCAGAAGTGCAGTACTTC. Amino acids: CASSLIGAGQGAEVQYF.

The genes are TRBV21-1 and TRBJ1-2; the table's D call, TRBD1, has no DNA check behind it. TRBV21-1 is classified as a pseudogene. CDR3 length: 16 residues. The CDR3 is CASSKALRTGVYGYTF. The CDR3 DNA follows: TGTGCCAGCAGCAAAGCGCTTAGGACAGGGGTTTATGGCTACACCTTC.

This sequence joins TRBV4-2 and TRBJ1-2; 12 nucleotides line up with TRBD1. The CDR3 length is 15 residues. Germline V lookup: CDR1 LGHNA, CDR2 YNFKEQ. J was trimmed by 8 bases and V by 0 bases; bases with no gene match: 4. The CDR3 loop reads CASSQDRDRGQGYTF. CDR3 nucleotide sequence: TGTGCCAGCAGCCAAGATCGGGACAGGGGGCAAGGCTACACCTTC.

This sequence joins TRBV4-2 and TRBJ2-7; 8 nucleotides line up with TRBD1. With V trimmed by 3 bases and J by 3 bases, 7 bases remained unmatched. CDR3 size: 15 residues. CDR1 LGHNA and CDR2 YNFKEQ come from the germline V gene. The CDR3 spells CASSQTDRDGYEQYF. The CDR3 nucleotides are TGTGCCAGCAGCCAGACGGACAGGGACGGCTACGAGCAGTACTTC.

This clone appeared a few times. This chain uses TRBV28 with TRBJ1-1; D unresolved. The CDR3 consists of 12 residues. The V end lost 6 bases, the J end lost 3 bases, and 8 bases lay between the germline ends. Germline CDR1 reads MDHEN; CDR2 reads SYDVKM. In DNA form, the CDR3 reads TGTGCCAGCAGAGACGGGGACACTGAAGCTTTCTTT. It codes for CASRDGDTEAFF. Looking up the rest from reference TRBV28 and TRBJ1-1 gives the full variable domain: DVKVTQSSRYLVKRTGEKVFLECVQDMDHENMFWYRQDPGLGLRLIYFSYDVKMKEKGDIPEGYSVSREKKERFSLILESASTNQTSMYLCASRDGDTEAFFGQGTRLTVV.